Following are 2 T cell receptor beta chains from one sample sequenced in a study of vaccination effects on CD4 cells after COVID-19. This table comes from immunoSEQ multiplex PCR, and its TCRdb copy is limited to in-frame clones, with some not included. The sample holds tens of thousands of clones; more than 60% are singletons and the top ten take approximately 35%. Antigen specificity for these receptors is unknown. Before any sequencing was done, the ViraFEST assay used viral peptide pools to expand antigen-specific CD4+ T cells. Cultured cells yielded isolated CD4+ T cells after 10 to 11 days. The infection with SARS-CoV-2 (confirmed by PCR) occurred in this person between March and December 2020. This material consisted of CD4+ T cells from PBMCs cultured with a peptide pool, taken before COVID-19 vaccination. The receptors come from a human donor who had a prior SARS-CoV-2 infection.

The chain is built from TRBV20-1 and TRBJ2-3; D call uncertain. The germline V gene encodes CDR1 DFQATT and CDR2 SNEGSKA (reference sequence). Trimming took off 3 bases at V and 0 bases at J, with 10 bases between the two ends. The CDR3 is 14 residues long. The chain's CDR3 is CSASLGFSTDTQYF. The CDR3 DNA reads TGCAGTGCTAGTTTAGGCTTCAGCACAGATACGCAGTATTTT.

Only a few counts were recorded for this clone. The chain links TRBV4-1 to TRBJ2-7, with a possible D match to TRBD1 (6 bases). CDR3 length: 15 amino acids. V was shortened by 2 bases and J by 0 bases, with 11 bases between the two germline ends. The germline gives CDR1 MGHRA, CDR2 YSYEKL. CDR3 coding DNA: TGCGCCAGCAGCCAATTGGACAGCTTCTCCTACGAGCAGTACTTC. This codes for CASSQLDSFSYEQYF.